Sequencing of this T cell receptor beta chain was carried out in a study of technical replicates of blood from a few donors. Germline V lookup: CDR1 LNHDA, CDR2 SQIVND (reference sequence). V lost 7 bases and J 5 bases, leaving 15 bases between the germline ends. This CDR3 is 14 amino acids long. The repertoire was sequenced with immunoSEQ multiplex PCR; TCRdb's copy has only in-frame clones and lacks some. The profile shows approximately 52,000 clones, 90% to 95% of them singletons. The sequence was collected from a human donor in good health. Some clones in this sample may be carry-over from other donors' samples. V gene TRBV19 combines with J gene TRBJ1-5; a possible D gene is TRBD1 (5 bases). Sequenced: PBMCs. CDR3 protein: CASTLLGEDQPQHF. For the CDR3, the DNA is TGTGCCAGTACCCTCCTGGGGGAGGATCAGCCCCAGCATTTT.